The following is a T cell receptor (beta chain) sequence with its context. As yet, its antigen is unknown. This record belongs to a study of OX40 agonist ivuxolimab in advanced cancers. About the study: Ivuxolimab is a fully human IgG2 antibody that activates OX40 (CD134). Patients were dosed intravenously with ivuxolimab at 0.01 to 10 mg/kg every 2 weeks. Partial responses occurred in three patients (one hepatocellular carcinoma, two cutaneous melanoma).

CDR3 length equals 15 residues. V was clipped by 4 bases and J by 1 base; unmatched bases: 7. Looked up from germline, CDR1 is SGHNT and CDR2 is YYREEE (reference sequence). Study-level points and caveats: Some patients without response likewise showed low normalized clonal expansion.

Generated by immunoSEQ multiplex PCR, the TCRdb table keeps only in-frame clones and is missing some. The table records 90,000 to 100,000 clones, roughly 85% of them present only once. The clonotype originates from an adult with an advanced solid tumor such as melanoma, head and neck, liver or kidney cancer. This chain connects TRBV5-4 to TRBJ2-7; TRBD1 matches at 8 bases. Source: CD4+ or CD8+ T cells sorted from blood, taken in a trial of the OX40 agonist ivuxolimab. The CDR3 loop reads CASSAGQGESYEQYF. CDR3 DNA: TGTGCCAGCAGCGCCGGACAGGGAGAATCCTACGAGCAGTACTTC.